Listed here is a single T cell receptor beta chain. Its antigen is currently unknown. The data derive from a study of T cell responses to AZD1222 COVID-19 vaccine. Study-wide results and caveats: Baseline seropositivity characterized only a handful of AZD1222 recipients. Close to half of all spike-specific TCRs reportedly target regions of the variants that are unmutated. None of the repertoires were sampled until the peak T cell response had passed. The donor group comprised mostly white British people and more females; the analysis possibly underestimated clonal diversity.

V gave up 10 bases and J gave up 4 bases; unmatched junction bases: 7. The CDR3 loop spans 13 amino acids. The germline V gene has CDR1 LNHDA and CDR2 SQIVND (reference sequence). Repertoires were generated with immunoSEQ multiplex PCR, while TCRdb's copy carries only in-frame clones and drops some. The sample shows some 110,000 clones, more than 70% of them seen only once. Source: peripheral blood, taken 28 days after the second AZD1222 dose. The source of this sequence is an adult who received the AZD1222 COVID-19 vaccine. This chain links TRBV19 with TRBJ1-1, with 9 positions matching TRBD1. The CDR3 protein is CATVTGGVTEAFF. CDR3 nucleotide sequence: TGTGCCACCGTGACAGGGGGAGTCACTGAAGCTTTCTTT.